Only one count was recorded for the clone carrying this TCR beta chain. Its antigen is currently unknown. Template material for amplifying TCR beta CDR3 regions consisted of RNA transcripts. A set of HTBI primers served as the primers for a first-round RT-PCR of the TCR CDR3. TCRdb re-derived calls from the multiplex PCR reads in MiXCR, one entry per CDR3 protein. This sample has around 580,000 distinct CDR3 sequences; about a sixth occur once, and the top ten carry 15% to 20%. CDR1 is SGDLS, CDR2 YYNGEE, per germline. The CDR3 sequence is 15 residues long. V was shortened by 1 base and J by 8 bases, with 15 bases between the two germline ends. These data are taken from a study of T cells in Graves' hyperthyroidism and ophthalmopathy. The study, taken as a whole, reports: Classification by a 13 V-J model distinguished ophthalmopathy from stable hyperthyroidism. Peripheral blood also featured most of the thyroid clonotypes expanded above 0.001.

The chain combines TRBV9 with TRBJ1-4; D is unresolved. This TCR derives from a woman aged 18-29 years with Graves' hyperthyroidism. Sequenced: blood. The CDR3 DNA reads TGTGCCAGCAGCGTATTATCCGGAGGCGGCGAAAAACTGTTTTTT. Amino acid sequence: CASSVLSGGGEKLFF. The variable domain in full, with the rest retrieved from reference TRBV9 and TRBJ1-4, is DSGVTQTPKHLITATGQRVTLRCSPRSGDLSVYWYQQSLDQGLQFLIQYYNGEERAKGNILERFSAQQFPDLHSELNLSSLELGDSALYFCASSVLSGGGEKLFFGSGTQLSVL.